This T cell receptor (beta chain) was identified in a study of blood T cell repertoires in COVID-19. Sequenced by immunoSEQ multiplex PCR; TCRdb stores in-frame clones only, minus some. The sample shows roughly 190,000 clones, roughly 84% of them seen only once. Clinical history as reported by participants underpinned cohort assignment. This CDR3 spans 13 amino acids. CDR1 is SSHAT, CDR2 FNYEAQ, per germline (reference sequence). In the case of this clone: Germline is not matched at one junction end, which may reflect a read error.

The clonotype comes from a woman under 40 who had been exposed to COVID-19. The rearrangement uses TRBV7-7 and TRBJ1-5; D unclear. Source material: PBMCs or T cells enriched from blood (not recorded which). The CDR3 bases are TGTGCTAGCAGCCCAGGATCGGGACAGCCCCAGCATTTT. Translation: CASSPGSGQPQHF.